What follows describes a single T cell receptor (beta chain). Its antigen is unidentified. This entry comes from a study of radiation and T cells in renal cell carcinoma. About the research overall: Nephrectomy followed 15 Gy stereotactic body radiation by 4 weeks. Findings of the study overall: Top tumor clonotypes rose in blood 2 weeks post-radiation, then contracted.

Time point of the sample: blood 2 weeks post-SBRT. Stated treatment: 15 Gy SBRT to primary tumor, nephrectomy 4 weeks later. This CDR3 is 12 amino acids long. The V and J ends lost 9 bases and 3 bases respectively, with 8 bases between them. Germline loops: CDR1 LNHDA, CDR2 SQIVND (reference sequence). Assay: immunoSEQ multiplex PCR; the TCRdb copy retains only in-frame clones and omits some. This table has 40,000 to 60,000 clones, 75% to 90% appearing once. Sequencing used blood, obtained from a patient whose treatment included radiotherapy and nephrectomy. The chain is built from TRBV19 and TRBJ2-2, with unresolved D. The sequence was obtained from a woman aged 65 to 85 with renal cell carcinoma. The CDR3 here is CASGKYTGELFF. CDR3 sequence (DNA): TGTGCCAGCGGAAAGTACACCGGGGAGCTGTTTTTT.